Shown below are 4 T cell receptor beta chains from a single sample sequenced in a study of T cells in Graves' hyperthyroidism and ophthalmopathy. The investigators amplified TCR beta CDR3 regions from RNA transcripts. When the TCR CDR3 underwent first-round RT-PCR, the HTBI primer set was used. TCRdb reanalysed the multiplex PCR reads using MiXCR and keeps one entry per CDR3 protein. The sample holds roughly 500,000 distinct CDR3 sequences; 35% to 55% are singletons and the top ten take around 20%. The sequencing sample was made of peripheral blood or thyroid tissue (not recorded which). These receptors originate from an adult woman with Graves' disease, either hyperthyroidism or ophthalmopathy (not recorded which).

This clonotype has at least ten counts. V is TRBV5-5 and J is TRBJ1-2; no reliable D call. The CDR3 has 14 amino acids. V was shortened by 3 bases and J by 8 bases, with 17 bases between the two germline ends. CDR1 is SGHKS and CDR2 is YYEKEE in the germline V gene (reference sequence). CDR3 amino acids: CASSWAANEQGYTF. The CDR3 nucleotides are TGTGCCAGCAGCTGGGCAGCAAATGAGCAAGGCTACACCTTC.

The chain carries TRBV5-1 and TRBJ2-7; D perhaps matches TRBD2 (6 bases). The V gene lost 2 bases and the J gene lost 7 bases, with 22 bases spanning the gap. This CDR3 region has 16 residues. Germline CDR1 and CDR2: SGHRS and YFSETQ. CDR3 nucleotides: TGCGCCAGCAGCTTAGTCTCCGGGACTTGGGGCAATGAGCAGTACTTC. Protein product: CASSLVSGTWGNEQYF. Using reference TRBV5-1 and TRBJ2-7 for the parts outside the CDR3, the full variable domain is KAGVTQTPRYLIKTRGQQVTLSCSPISGHRSVSWYQQTPGQGLQFLFEYFSETQRNKGNFPGRFSGRQFSNSRSEMNVSTLELGDSALYLCASSLVSGTWGNEQYFGPGTRLTVT.

The chain couples TRBV19 to TRBJ1-2, with 11 bases identical to TRBD1. The junction had 11 bases not matched to a gene; V was cut back by 9 bases and J by 2 bases. From germline, CDR1 is LNHDA and CDR2 SQIVND (reference sequence). The CDR3 has 16 residues. Here the CDR3 DNA reads TGTGCCAGCAAAGGAGGACAGGGGGCGTCCAACTATGGCTACACCTTC. Translated: CASKGGQGASNYGYTF.

This clonotype was seen only once. The chain employs TRBV6-1 and TRBJ1-3; no definite D call. The germline V gene encodes CDR1 MNHNS and CDR2 SASEGT. The length of the CDR3 is 16 residues. V was pared by 5 bases and J by 0 bases, with 14 bases between. The CDR3 here is CASSYSTGPSGNTIYF. DNA for the CDR3: TGTGCCAGCAGTTACTCCACTGGCCCCTCTGGAAACACCATATATTTT.